The 13 T cell receptor beta chains below were found in one sample sequenced in a study of T-cell reconstitution after alpha-beta-depleted transplantation in children. Researchers prepared the TCRbeta library using unique molecular identifiers, the study reports. From the PCR reads, TCRdb called clonotypes with MiXCR, one entry per CDR3 protein. The sample lists more than 250,000 distinct CDR3 sequences; roughly 9.5% were seen once. Source: PBMCs from the stem cell graft donor, taken from the stem cell graft. These receptors were taken from a human donor who donated a stem cell graft to a child with SCID.

This clonotype was counted a few times. J is TRBJ2-7 and V is TRBV5-4, with a weak D call TRBD1 (5 bases). Trimming shortened V by 3 bases and J by 2 bases, and 9 bases separated the two germline ends. The CDR3 extends over 13 amino acids. CDR1 SGHNT and CDR2 YYREEE come from the germline V gene (reference sequence). For the CDR3, the DNA is TGTGCCAGCAGCTCCAGGGTTGCCTACGAGCAGTACTTC. This sequence encodes CASSSRVAYEQYF.

This clonotype was seen more than once but under ten times. The rearrangement links TRBV7-2 to TRBJ2-1; maybe TRBD1 (5 bases). Trimming pared 5 bases from V and 9 bases from J, leaving 14 bases between. CDR3 length equals 13 residues. Germline CDR1 reads SGHTA; CDR2 reads FQGNSA. The CDR3: CASSIHRLSEQFF. The DNA of the CDR3 is TGTGCCAGCAGCATTCACAGGTTGAGTGAGCAGTTCTTC.

The chain is built from TRBV14 and TRBJ2-1; 10 nucleotides line up with TRBD1. Germline CDR1 reads SGHDN; CDR2 reads FVKESK. This CDR3 is built from 16 residues. After removal of 4 bases from V and 7 bases from J, the junction contained 10 bases not matched to a gene. The chain's CDR3 is CASSPRRGGQGNEQFF. CDR3 sequence (DNA): TGTGCCAGCAGCCCTCGAAGAGGGGGACAGGGGAATGAGCAGTTCTTC.

The V gene is TRBV27, the J gene TRBJ2-4; 14 nucleotides line up with TRBD2. CDR3 size: 15 residues. Germline assignment: CDR1 MNHEY and CDR2 SMNVEV (reference sequence). V was clipped by 6 bases and J by 8 bases; unmatched bases: 6. The CDR3 nucleotides read TGTGCCAGCAGCGCCGGGACTAGCGGGGGTGACATTCAGTACTTC. Residues: CASSAGTSGGDIQYF.

The CDR3 region is CASSARLAGGLQETQYF. The CDR3 nucleotides read TGTGCCAGCAGTGCCAGACTAGCGGGGGGACTCCAAGAGACCCAGTACTTC. The chain is built from TRBV27 and TRBJ2-5, with 13 bases aligning to TRBD2. The CDR3 totals 17 residues. V lost 5 bases to trimming and J lost 1 base; unmatched junction nucleotides: 7. Germline V gene data show CDR1 as MNHEY and CDR2 as SMNVEV (reference sequence).

This chain connects TRBV18 to TRBJ1-4, with 7 nucleotides matching TRBD1. CDR1 is KGHSH, CDR2 LQKENI, per germline. There are 16 residues in the CDR3. V shed 5 bases, J shed 7 bases, and the junction held 13 bases outside the gene matches. CDR3 sequence reads: CASSSRQAQGSEKLFF. CDR3 coding DNA: TGTGCCAGCTCATCCAGACAGGCACAGGGGTCTGAAAAACTGTTTTTT.

This clonotype was counted only a few times. V and J are TRBV7-3 and TRBJ2-2; no firm D call. This CDR3 contains 14 residues. The germline V and J ends were trimmed by 1 base and 8 bases, with 11 bases remaining between them. The germline V gene has CDR1 SGHTA and CDR2 FQGTGA. The CDR3 DNA is TGTGCCAGCAGCTTAAATGGCCCGCTAGGGGAGCTGTTTTTT. As protein: CASSLNGPLGELFF.

The table lists this clonotype with a few counts. CDR3 region: CASTPLDGLNYGYTF. In DNA, the CDR3 is TGTGCCAGCACCCCCCTGGACGGTCTTAACTATGGCTACACCTTC. This rearrangement joins TRBV28 to TRBJ1-2; D is uncertain. CDR1 MDHEN and CDR2 SYDVKM come from the germline V gene. The germline V and J ends were trimmed by 7 bases and 1 base, with 16 bases remaining between them. The CDR3 extends over 15 amino acids.

This clonotype was seen at least ten times. The V and J genes are TRBV7-8 and TRBJ1-6; 9 bases agree with TRBD1. The V and J ends lost 2 bases and 10 bases, in that order; junction bases with no gene match: 6. The CDR3 contains 15 residues. Germline CDR1 SGHVS, CDR2 FQNEAQ. In nucleotides, the CDR3 is TGTGCCAGCAGCTTATACGGACAGGGGTACTCACCCCTCCACTTT. It specifies CASSLYGQGYSPLHF.

This rearrangement joins TRBV10-1 to TRBJ1-1, with D possibly being TRBD1 (5 bases). The germline CDR1 and CDR2 sequences are WNHNN and SYGVQD (reference sequence). Trimming left V 3 bases short and J 1 base short, with 15 bases between. This CDR3 has 16 residues. The CDR3 sequence is CASSDGEAGQNTEAFF. The CDR3 bases are TGCGCCAGCAGTGATGGAGAGGCCGGACAGAACACTGAAGCTTTCTTT.

In this sample, this clonotype turned up a few times. This chain connects TRBV7-9 to TRBJ1-1; D remains unclear. This CDR3 region has 13 residues. Germline V gene data show CDR1 as SEHNR and CDR2 as FQNEAQ (reference sequence). V gave up 0 bases and J gave up 8 bases, with 10 bases separating them. In DNA form, the CDR3 reads TGTGCCAGCAGCTTAGCTTTCTCGGGGGAAGCTTTCTTT. It encodes CASSLAFSGEAFF. Full variable domain (outside the CDR3, taken from reference TRBV7-9 and TRBJ1-1): DTGVSQNPRHKITKRGQNVTFRCDPISEHNRLYWYRQTLGQGPEFLTYFQNEAQLEKSRLLSDRFSAERPKGSFSTLEIQRTEQGDSAMYLCASSLAFSGEAFFGQGTRLTVV.

This clonotype appeared many times. This chain uses TRBV10-3 with TRBJ2-2, with a tentative D call TRBD2 (5 bases). Germline V gene sequence: CDR1 ENHRY, CDR2 SYGVKD. The CDR3 extends over 14 amino acids. V was pared by 3 bases and J by 7 bases, with 12 bases between. This CDR3 reads CAISDPTNGGELFF. CDR3 nucleotides: TGTGCCATCAGTGACCCGACTAACGGCGGGGAGCTGTTTTTT.

This clonotype was detected ten times or more. This chain joins TRBV12-3 or TRBV12-4 and TRBJ2-1; weak D call: TRBD1 (5 bases). The length of the CDR3 is 15 residues. V lost 6 bases, J lost 2 bases, and 14 bases lay in between. This CDR3 is CASSFQGDPYNEQFF. CDR3 in DNA: TGTGCCAGCAGCTTTCAGGGCGACCCCTACAATGAGCAGTTCTTC.